Each of the 14 T cell receptor beta chains below was sequenced from the same sample in a study of shared clonotypes between healthy human individuals. TCRdb's copy holds only in-frame clones and misses some; the assay was immunoSEQ multiplex PCR. The table lists roughly 500,000 clones, about 72% of them singletons, with about 12% in the top ten. The sequenced sample consisted of PBMCs. The source of these receptors is a woman aged 40 to 55 in good health. Some clones in this sample may be carry-over from other donors' samples.

The gene calls are TRBV25-1 and TRBJ2-5, with 8 nucleotides matching TRBD2. The better agreement between TRBJ2-7 and the DNA end casts doubt on the J call. The CDR3 length is 15 residues. Germline values: CDR1 MGHDK, CDR2 SYGVNS. This CDR3 reads CASSEGSGASYEQYF. DNA for the CDR3: TGTGCCAGCAGTGAAGGTAGCGGGGCCTCCTACGAGCAGTACTTC.

This clone has a handful of counts. V usage is TRBV27 and J usage is TRBJ2-1; 9 nucleotides match TRBD1. Germline lookup yields CDR1 MNHEY and CDR2 SMNVEV (reference sequence). The V gene end was trimmed by 2 bases and the J gene end by 8 bases; junction bases not matched to a gene: 10. The CDR3 has 16 residues. The CDR3 protein is CASSLSTWDRDDEQFF. The CDR3 DNA reads TGTGCCAGCAGTTTAAGTACCTGGGACAGGGACGATGAGCAGTTCTTC.

The chain carries TRBV5-1 and TRBJ2-7, with a possible D match to TRBD1 (6 bases). Trimming removed 0 bases from V and 3 bases from J, with 16 bases in between. Germline-derived CDR1 and CDR2 are SGHRS and YFSETQ. The CDR3 contains 16 residues. The CDR3 DNA is TGCGCCAGCAGCTTGGACCCAACAGGGTTACACTACGAGCAGTACTTC. This translates into CASSLDPTGLHYEQYF.

There are a few counts of this clone. The V gene is TRBV18, the J gene TRBJ1-1; 7 nucleotides match TRBD1. CDR3 length: 15 residues. After removal of 2 bases from V and 5 bases from J, the junction contained 8 bases not matched to a gene. Looked up from germline, CDR1 is KGHSH and CDR2 is LQKENI. This chain's CDR3 is CASSPLTGTVTEAFF. CDR3 nucleotide sequence: TGTGCCAGCTCACCATTGACCGGGACAGTAACTGAAGCTTTCTTT.

Of note for this clone: The sample has other DNA sequences that encode this CDR3 too. The chain couples TRBV18 to TRBJ1-5; D is possibly TRBD1 (5 bases). V lost 3 bases and J lost 4, with 10 bases in between. Germline CDR1 is KGHSH and CDR2 is LQKENI. The CDR3 runs to 14 residues. This CDR3 reads CASSPGGGNQPQHF. DNA of the CDR3: TGTGCCAGCTCACCGGGTGGGGGAAATCAGCCCCAGCATTTT. The whole variable domain, remainder taken from reference TRBV18 and TRBJ1-5, is NAGVMQNPRHLVRRRGQEARLRCSPMKGHSHVYWYRQLPEEGLKFMVYLQKENIIDESGMPKERFSAEFPKEGPSILRIQQVVRGDSAAYFCASSPGGGNQPQHFGDGTRLSIL.

The V gene is TRBV4-1, the J gene TRBJ1-5; no reliable D call. V gave up 0 bases and J gave up 5 bases, with 17 bases separating them. Germline CDR1 and CDR2: MGHRA and YSYEKL. This CDR3 comprises 17 residues. CDR3 sequence: CASSQDWFRGEDQPQHF. The CDR3 nucleotides read TGCGCCAGCAGCCAAGATTGGTTTCGGGGAGAGGATCAGCCCCAGCATTTT.

This chain connects TRBV30 to TRBJ1-3, with D possibly being TRBD1 (6 bases). The CDR3 totals 15 residues. Trimming took off 2 bases at V and 0 bases at J, with 11 bases between the two ends. Germline values: CDR1 GTSNPN, CDR2 SVGIG (reference sequence). The CDR3: CAWSWDTFSGNTIYF. CDR3 in DNA: TGTGCCTGGAGTTGGGACACCTTCTCTGGAAACACCATATATTTT.

This clone was counted ten times or more. The chain carries TRBV2 and TRBJ2-7; tentative D call: TRBD1 (6 bases). From germline, CDR1 is SNHLY and CDR2 FYNNEI. V gave up 5 bases and J gave up 2 bases, with 10 bases separating them. The CDR3 spans 13 residues. As DNA, the CDR3 is TGTGCCAGCAGTACAGGGATCCCCTACGAGCAGTACTTC. Translated: CASSTGIPYEQYF.

V and J are TRBV6-6 and TRBJ1-1; D ambiguous. Germline CDR1 is MNHNY and CDR2 is SVGAGI (reference sequence). V dropped 2 bases and J dropped 2 bases, with 9 bases sitting between them. This CDR3 comprises 14 residues. This CDR3 reads CASSYQFYNTEAFF. The CDR3 DNA follows: TGTGCCAGCAGTTACCAGTTTTATAACACTGAAGCTTTCTTT.

The CDR3 DNA sequence: TGTGCCTGGAGTGAAGCGGGGACAGGGGGCCAAGAGACCCAGTACTTC. It yields the protein CAWSEAGTGGQETQYF. This chain links TRBV30 with TRBJ2-5; 11 bases line up with TRBD1. V lost 1 base to trimming and J lost 1 base; unmatched junction nucleotides: 5. The CDR3 loop spans 16 amino acids. The germline gives CDR1 GTSNPN, CDR2 SVGIG (reference sequence). Supplemented by reference TRBV30 and TRBJ2-5, the full variable domain reads SQTIHQWPATLVQPVGSPLSLECTVEGTSNPNLYWYRQAAGRGLQLLFYSVGIGQISSEVPQNLSASRPQDRQFILSSKKLLLSDSGFYLCAWSEAGTGGQETQYFGPGTRLLVL.

There are many counts of this clone. V usage is TRBV6-4 and J usage is TRBJ2-1, with 10 bases matching TRBD2. The germline V gene encodes CDR1 MRHNA and CDR2 SNTAGT. Trimming took 3 bases from V and 10 from J; bases not matched to a gene: 9. The CDR3 covers 15 residues. The CDR3 loop is CASSESSGSTDEQFF. The CDR3 DNA follows: TGTGCCAGCAGTGAATCTAGCGGGAGCACGGACGAGCAGTTCTTC.

The V gene is TRBV27, the J gene TRBJ1-5; D is unresolved. V was shortened by 3 bases and J by 2 bases, with 5 bases between the two germline ends. This CDR3 has 13 amino acids. Germline CDR1 reads MNHEY; CDR2 reads SMNVEV (reference sequence). The CDR3 loop reads CASSLSGNQPQHF. CDR3 in DNA: TGTGCCAGCAGTTTGTCCGGCAATCAGCCCCAGCATTTT.

The V gene is TRBV11-3, the J gene TRBJ2-3; maybe TRBD1 (6 bases). This CDR3 has 15 residues. Germline-derived CDR1 and CDR2 are SGHNT and YENEEA. V was clipped by 2 bases and J by 0 bases, with 9 bases between them. The CDR3 is CASSLQGLSTDTQYF. CDR3 nucleotides: TGTGCCAGCAGCTTACAGGGGTTGAGCACAGATACGCAGTATTTT.

The chain couples TRBV5-6 to TRBJ2-1; D unresolved. V lost 0 bases and J lost 3, with 7 bases in between. The CDR3 spans 14 residues. Germline V lookup: CDR1 SGHDT, CDR2 YYEEEE. CDR3 loop: CASSLGSRYNEQFF. CDR3 DNA sequence: TGTGCCAGCAGCTTGGGCAGCCGCTACAATGAGCAGTTCTTC.